The source of this TCR beta chain is a study of post-analysis software for immune sequencing data. Study-wide context: Clinical courses comprised relapsing-remitting, secondary progressive and progressive-relapsing multiple sclerosis. The study's findings and limits: Samples from one preparation batch, clustered by F measure, grouped strongly together. TRBV5-6, TRBV5-1 and TRBV20-1 were among roughly 5 TRBV segments more frequent in patients than controls. Compared against controls, patients with multiple sclerosis displayed significantly lower normalized Chao1 diversity.

Sequencing libraries made from TCR beta cDNA carried unique molecular identifiers. Via MiXCR, TCRdb re-called the PCR reads, giving one row per CDR3 protein. The sample records approximately 730,000 distinct CDR3 sequences, 25% to 30% being singletons. As for this clonotype: The antigen is unknown.

CDR3 length: 13 residues. Trimming stripped 7 bases from V and 4 bases from J, with 15 bases between. Germline values: CDR1 SGHRS, CDR2 YFSETQ. The origin of this receptor is a girl aged 5-17 years with multiple sclerosis. This chain joins TRBV5-1 and TRBJ2-7; D is possibly TRBD1 (5 bases). The material sequenced was blood. This CDR3 reads CASGAQGRYEQYF. As DNA, the CDR3 is TGCGCCAGCGGAGCCCAGGGCAGGTACGAGCAGTACTTC. Full variable domain (remainder filled in from reference TRBV5-1 and TRBJ2-7): KAGVTQTPRYLIKTRGQQVTLSCSPISGHRSVSWYQQTPGQGLQFLFEYFSETQRNKGNFPGRFSGRQFSNSRSEMNVSTLELGDSALYLCASGAQGRYEQYFGPGTRLTVT.